The 11 T cell receptor beta chains listed next were all sequenced from one sample in a study of tumor-infiltrating lymphocytes in oesophageal squamous cell carcinoma. TCRdb recomputed calls from the PCR reads with MiXCR, one row per CDR3 protein. The table includes 14,000 or so distinct CDR3 sequences, 50% detected once. The specimen sequenced was esophageal tumor tissue. The receptors were sampled from a male donor with esophageal squamous cell carcinoma.

As to this clonotype: This clone may be a read error of a much larger clone one base away. The chain combines TRBV28 with TRBJ1-6; D is possibly TRBD1 (6 bases). From germline, CDR1 is MDHEN and CDR2 SYDVKM. This CDR3 is built from 15 residues. CDR3 sequence: CASSLHGTSASPLNF. The CDR3 region has the DNA TGTGCCAGCAGTTTACATGGGACATCCGCTTCACCCCTCAACTTT.

The genes are TRBV5-5 and TRBJ2-1; a weak D match, TRBD2 (6 bases). The end of the DNA aligns better with TRBJ2-7, so the J call may be wrong. The germline CDR1 and CDR2 sequences are SGHKS and YYEKEE (reference sequence). The CDR3 is 17 amino acids. CDR3 nucleotides: TGTGCCAGCAGCTTGTCCGGGGGTCTGAGCTCCTACAATGAGCAGTACTTC. Amino acids: CASSLSGGLSSYNEQYF.

The table lists this clonotype with a few counts. The conserved phenylalanine or tryptophan normally closing the CDR3 is absent here, so this likely arose from a read error. It is unclear where the CDR3 begins or ends on the DNA, so no DNA is shown, and the CDR3 is as TCRdb lists it. CDR3 in amino acids: CASRLGAPTMSSSSAP. The chain joins TRBV7-3 to TRBJ1-1; the table's D call, TRBD1, was not checked against the DNA. Inclusive of both ends, the CDR3 amounts to 16 amino acids. In germline, CDR1 is SGHTA, CDR2 FQGTGA.

This clonotype was detected many times. The J gene is TRBJ1-1, the V gene TRBV7-2; possibly TRBD1 for D (6 bases). Germline V gene data show CDR1 as SGHTA and CDR2 as FQGNSA. V lost 3 bases and J 1 base, leaving 15 bases between the germline ends. The CDR3 length is 16 residues. In DNA form, the CDR3 reads TGTGCCAGCAGCTTGCGAATCCAGGGGACGAACACTGAAGCTTTCTTT. It is translated as CASSLRIQGTNTEAFF.

This clonotype was observed many times. The chain recombines TRBV5-1 with TRBJ2-3; the D gene is possibly TRBD2 (6 bases). Germline-derived CDR1 and CDR2 are SGHRS and YFSETQ. The CDR3 covers 15 residues. V was shortened by 2 bases and J by 0 bases, with 10 bases between the two germline ends. CDR3 nucleotides: TGCGCCAGCAGCTTCGGCGGGACGAGCACAGATACGCAGTATTTT. It specifies CASSFGGTSTDTQYF.

This clonotype appeared a few times. The rearrangement joins TRBV7-2 to TRBJ2-5; 8 bases line up with TRBD2. The DNA end is more similar to TRBJ2-7, so the J call may be wrong. The CDR3 consists of 17 residues. Germline values: CDR1 SGHTA, CDR2 FQGNSA. The CDR3 reads CASSLAAGWGLGFEQYF. The CDR3 bases are TGTGCCAGCAGCTTAGCCGCAGGTTGGGGACTAGGGTTCGAGCAGTACTTC.

CDR3 nucleotides: TGTGCCAGCAGTGCAGGGACAGGGGCCACGAACGAGCAGTACTTC. This gives the protein CASSAGTGATNEQYF. This chain connects TRBV6-1 to TRBJ2-1, with 10 positions matching TRBD1. The J call is in doubt because the DNA end fits TRBJ2-7 better. Germline values: CDR1 MNHNS, CDR2 SASEGT. The CDR3 spans 15 residues.

This clonotype was counted many times. The chain uses TRBV7-9 and TRBJ2-5; the D is unclear. V lost 5 bases, J lost 1 base, and 8 bases lay in between. CDR1 and CDR2 from the germline V gene are SEHNR and FQNEAQ (reference sequence). The CDR3 is 13 amino acids. CDR3 coding DNA: TGTGCCAGCAGCCCGCGACCCCAAGAGACCCAGTACTTC. Translated: CASSPRPQETQYF.

V and J are TRBV5-5 and TRBJ1-1, with 9 bases lining up with TRBD1. Germline V gene sequence: CDR1 SGHKS, CDR2 YYEKEE (reference sequence). V was pared by 1 base and J by 5 bases, with 9 bases of the junction left unmatched. This CDR3 region has 16 residues. In DNA form, the CDR3 reads TGTGCCAGCAGCTTGCGAGGTTCTGGGACAGGGACTGAAGCTTTCTTT. It translates to CASSLRGSGTGTEAFF.

Regarding this clonotype: A much larger clone lies a single base off, so this may be a read error. The chain uses TRBV12-3 or TRBV12-4 and TRBJ2-3; unclear D gene. The J call may not be correct, given that the DNA end is closer to TRBJ2-1. The CDR3 is 11 residues long. The CDR3 DNA follows: TGTGCCAGCAGTTCCTACTACGAGCAGTTCTTC. As protein: CASSSYYEQFF.

V usage is TRBV7-2 and J usage is TRBJ2-1, with 11 positions matching TRBD2. CDR1 and CDR2 (germline): SGHTA, FQGNSA. J gave up 5 bases and V 6 bases, and 9 bases lay outside the gene matches. There are 16 residues in the CDR3. This CDR3 reads CASRFSSGRPNNEQFF. The CDR3 region has the DNA TGTGCCAGCAGGTTCTCTAGCGGGAGGCCGAACAATGAGCAGTTCTTC.